The 21 T cell receptor beta chains listed next were all sequenced from one sample in a study of T cells in Graves' hyperthyroidism and ophthalmopathy. TCR beta CDR3 regions were amplified from RNA. RT-PCR in the first round (using the HTBI primer set) targeted the TCR CDR3. One entry per CDR3 protein, called by TCRdb with MiXCR from the multiplex PCR reads. The sample includes nearly 750,000 distinct CDR3 sequences, roughly a third of them seen just once. Sequencing was performed on blood. The source is a woman in her thirties or forties with Graves' hyperthyroidism.

In its sample, this clonotype was seen many times. This chain uses TRBV29-1 with TRBJ2-7; the match to TRBD1 covers 8 bases. This CDR3 contains 13 residues. The germline V gene has CDR1 SQVTM and CDR2 ANQGSEA. Trimming removed 6 bases from V and 6 bases from J; junction bases left unmatched: 10. CDR3 in amino acids: CSVAHPTGGEQYF. CDR3 bases: TGCAGCGTGGCCCACCCTACAGGGGGCGAGCAGTACTTC.

To note about this clonotype: This may come from a read error, since a much larger clone is one base off. V and J are TRBV7-3 and TRBJ1-1; no clear D. CDR1 is SGHTA and CDR2 is FQGTGA in the germline V gene. This CDR3 comprises 12 residues. CDR3 sequence: CASSLEWTEACF. The CDR3 nucleotides are TGTGCCAGCAGTTTAGAGTGGACTGAAGCTTGCTTT.

This clonotype has just a few counts. This sequence joins TRBV27 and TRBJ2-7, with D possibly being TRBD1 or TRBD2 (5 bases each). The V gene's germline CDR1 is MNHEY and CDR2 SMNVEV (reference sequence). This CDR3 is built from 14 residues. Trimming pared 3 bases from V and 3 bases from J, leaving 12 bases between. The chain's CDR3 is CASSFNGANYEQYF. DNA for the CDR3: TGTGCCAGCAGTTTCAACGGGGCAAACTACGAGCAGTACTTC.

This chain connects TRBV7-2 to TRBJ2-7, with 12 bases matching TRBD2. Germline V CDR1 and CDR2: SGHTA, FQGNSA. This CDR3 is 17 amino acids long. The trim removed 5 bases at V and 2 bases at J, leaving 10 bases unmatched. The CDR3 loop is CASSPGTSGPVTYEQYF. As DNA, the CDR3 is TGTGCCAGCAGCCCCGGGACTAGCGGGCCAGTTACCTACGAGCAGTACTTC. The entire variable domain, with the rest obtained from reference TRBV7-2 and TRBJ2-7, is as follows: GAGVSQSPSNKVTEKGKDVELRCDPISGHTALYWYRQSLGQGLEFLIYFQGNSAPDKSGLPSDRFSAERTGGSVSTLTIQRTQQEDSAVYLCASSPGTSGPVTYEQYFGPGTRLTVT.

This clonotype has only a few counts. V and J are TRBV6-1 and TRBJ1-1, with D tentatively TRBD1 (5 bases). In germline, CDR1 is MNHNS, CDR2 SASEGT. This CDR3 is built from 17 residues. V was pared by 6 bases and J by 0 bases, with 20 bases between. The CDR3 bases are TGTGCCAGCAGCCCAGCAACGCCAGGGTACATGAACACTGAAGCTTTCTTT. It specifies CASSPATPGYMNTEAFF.

In DNA form, the CDR3 reads TGTGCCAGCAGGCCAGGGGGATCTCAGCCCCAGCATTTT. Its translation is CASRPGGSQPQHF. V and J are TRBV2 and TRBJ1-5, with 7 nucleotides matching TRBD1. Losses at the gene ends were 6 bases for V and 6 bases for J; bases not matched to a gene: 5. The CDR3 sequence is 13 residues long. Germline CDR1 is SNHLY and CDR2 is FYNNEI.

The chain is built from TRBV29-1 and TRBJ2-1; 13 positions agree with TRBD2. The length of the CDR3 is 14 residues. Unmatched junction bases numbered 6, after V lost 4 bases and J lost 9 bases. Looked up from germline, CDR1 is SQVTM and CDR2 is ANQGSEA. The CDR3 nucleotides are TGCAGCGTTGCTGGGACTAGCGGGAACTTTGAGCAGTTCTTC. Amino acid sequence: CSVAGTSGNFEQFF.

At least ten counts were recorded for this clonotype. The chain uses TRBV29-1 and TRBJ2-5; D might be TRBD2 (6 bases). This CDR3 comprises 16 residues. Germline-derived CDR1 and CDR2 are SQVTM and ANQGSEA. V lost 3 bases, J lost 4 bases, and 21 bases lay in between. CDR3 sequence: CSVDSGGVGLTETQYF. The CDR3 bases are TGCAGCGTTGATAGCGGCGGGGTAGGCCTAACAGAGACCCAGTACTTC. Filled out from reference TRBV29-1 and TRBJ2-5, the complete variable domain reads SAVISQKPSRDICQRGTSLTIQCQVDSQVTMMFWYRQQPGQSLTLIATANQGSEATYESGFVIDKFPISRPNLTFSTLTVSNMSPEDSSIYLCSVDSGGVGLTETQYFGPGTRLLVL.

This clonotype was seen at least ten times. V usage is TRBV7-2 and J usage is TRBJ1-1; no clear D gene. With 5 bases removed from V and 3 bases from J, the gap between germline ends came to 13 bases. Germline V gives CDR1 SGHTA, CDR2 FQGNSA. The CDR3 is 14 residues long. The CDR3 loop is CASSRVTSDTEAFF. DNA of the CDR3: TGTGCCAGCAGCCGGGTCACCTCAGACACTGAAGCTTTCTTT.

The CDR3 loop is CAWQGVVMNTEAFF. The CDR3 DNA reads TGTGCCTGGCAGGGGGTAGTTATGAACACTGAAGCTTTCTTT. The chain employs TRBV30 and TRBJ1-1, with TRBD1 identical over 7 bases. The CDR3 length is 14 residues. The trim removed 5 bases at V and 0 bases at J, leaving 6 bases unmatched. CDR1 GTSNPN and CDR2 SVGIG come from the germline V gene (reference sequence).

The chain links TRBV4-2 to TRBJ1-3; D is possibly TRBD1 (5 bases). Germline CDR1 and CDR2: LGHNA and YNFKEQ. V was pared by 1 base and J by 4 bases, with 11 bases between. The length of the CDR3 is 15 residues. The chain's CDR3 is CASSQGQGGGNTIYF. CDR3 in DNA: TGTGCCAGCAGCCAAGGGCAGGGTGGAGGAAACACCATATATTTT.

This clonotype was seen a few times. The CDR3 sequence: CASSLRHAGRTYEQYF. The CDR3 bases are TGTGCCAGCAGCTTGCGACATGCGGGTCGGACCTACGAGCAGTACTTC. The chain employs TRBV13 and TRBJ2-7; D is possibly TRBD2 (5 bases). Germline assignment: CDR1 PRHDT and CDR2 FYEKMQ (reference sequence). The CDR3 consists of 16 residues. Trimming left V 3 bases short and J 2 bases short, with 17 bases between.

V usage is TRBV29-1 and J usage is TRBJ1-2; D remains unclear. V gave up 3 bases and J gave up 4 bases, with 12 bases separating them. The length of the CDR3 is 13 residues. The germline CDR1 and CDR2 sequences are SQVTM and ANQGSEA. The CDR3 region has the DNA TGCAGCGTTGATTGGCCCGAGGGCTATGGCTACACCTTC. Amino acid sequence: CSVDWPEGYGYTF.

This clonotype was seen many times. The chain carries TRBV20-1 and TRBJ1-6, with D perhaps matching TRBD1 (6 bases). Germline values: CDR1 DFQATT, CDR2 SNEGSKA (reference sequence). The CDR3 runs 13 residues. Trimming shortened V by 3 bases and J by 10 bases, and 13 bases separated the two germline ends. CDR3 bases: TGCAGTGCTAGCGGGGGGCCGTTCTCACCCCTCCACTTT. Amino acids: CSASGGPFSPLHF.

This clonotype showed up many times. This chain links TRBV2 with TRBJ1-2, with a weak D call TRBD1 (6 bases). Germline-derived CDR1 and CDR2 are SNHLY and FYNNEI. This CDR3 has 13 residues. V shed 4 bases and J shed 3 bases, with 9 bases lying between them. The CDR3 DNA is TGTGCCAGCAGTGCAGGGGCCGACTATGGCTACACCTTC. This gives the protein CASSAGADYGYTF.

This clonotype was picked up one time. This chain uses TRBV2 with TRBJ1-1, with D uncertain. This CDR3 has 12 amino acids. V lost 2 bases and J lost 7, with 8 bases in between. CDR1 is SNHLY, CDR2 FYNNEI, per germline. This CDR3 is CASSERYGEAFF. The CDR3 DNA reads as TGTGCCAGCAGTGAACGGTACGGTGAAGCTTTCTTT.

The chain joins TRBV5-7 to TRBJ2-7; 7 nucleotides align to TRBD1. TRBV5-7 is identified as an open reading frame with a role that is uncertain. The CDR3 has 13 amino acids. V dropped 6 bases and J dropped 6; count of bases not matched to a gene: 9. In DNA, the CDR3 is TGTGCCAGCACCGAGACAGGGATCGGCGAGCAGTACTTC. Residues: CASTETGIGEQYF.

This chain links TRBV5-4 with TRBJ2-7; D remains unclear. Trimming shortened V by 2 bases and J by 3 bases, and 18 bases separated the two germline ends. The CDR3 spans 16 residues. Germline V gives CDR1 SGHNT, CDR2 YYREEE (reference sequence). CDR3 protein: CASSFSSSFTIYEQYF. The CDR3 nucleotides read TGTGCCAGCAGCTTTAGTTCTAGTTTTACGATCTACGAGCAGTACTTC.

The rearrangement uses TRBV13 and TRBJ1-2; unclear D gene. V was trimmed by 5 bases and J by 5 bases, leaving 15 bases between them. In germline, CDR1 is PRHDT, CDR2 FYEKMQ (reference sequence). The CDR3 covers 14 residues. In DNA, the CDR3 is TGTGCCAGCAGCCGTGCGGGGTCACATTATGGCTACACCTTC. It translates to CASSRAGSHYGYTF.

This clonotype has just a few counts. The gene calls are TRBV28 and TRBJ2-5, with D perhaps TRBD2 (5 bases). Deletions cut 6 bases from V and 6 bases from J, with 20 bases between. This CDR3 comprises 15 residues. Germline V gene lookup returns CDR1 MDHEN and CDR2 SYDVKM. The CDR3 sequence: CASSPSGLSTKTQYF. In DNA form, the CDR3 reads TGTGCCAGCAGCCCCTCGGGTTTGTCGACTAAGACCCAGTACTTC.

As concerns this clonotype: Germline and junction disagree at one end, which may indicate a read error. This chain's CDR3 is CASSLGGLGYTEASF. CDR3 DNA sequence: TGCGCCAGCAGCTTGGGGGGATTAGGGTACACTGAAGCTTCCTTT. This rearrangement joins TRBV5-1 to TRBJ1-1; D gene ambiguous. The germline gives CDR1 SGHRS, CDR2 YFSETQ. CDR3 length: 15 amino acids.